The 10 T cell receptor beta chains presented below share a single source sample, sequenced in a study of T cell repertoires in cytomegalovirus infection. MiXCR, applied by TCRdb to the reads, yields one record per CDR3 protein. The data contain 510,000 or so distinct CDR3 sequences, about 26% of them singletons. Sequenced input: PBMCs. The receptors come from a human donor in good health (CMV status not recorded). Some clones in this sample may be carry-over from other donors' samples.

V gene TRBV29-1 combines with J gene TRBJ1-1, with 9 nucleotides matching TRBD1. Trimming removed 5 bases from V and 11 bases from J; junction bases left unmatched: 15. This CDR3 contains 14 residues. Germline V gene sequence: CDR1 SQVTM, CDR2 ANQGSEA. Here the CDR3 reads CSVSKTWTGERAFF. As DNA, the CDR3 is TGCAGCGTTTCAAAAACCTGGACAGGGGAAAGGGCTTTCTTT.

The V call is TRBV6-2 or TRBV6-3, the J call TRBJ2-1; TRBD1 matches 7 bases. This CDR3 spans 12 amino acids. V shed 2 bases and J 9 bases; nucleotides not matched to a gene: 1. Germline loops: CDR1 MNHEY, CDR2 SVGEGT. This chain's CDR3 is CASSYNRGEQFF. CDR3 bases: TGTGCCAGCAGTTACAACAGGGGTGAGCAGTTCTTC.

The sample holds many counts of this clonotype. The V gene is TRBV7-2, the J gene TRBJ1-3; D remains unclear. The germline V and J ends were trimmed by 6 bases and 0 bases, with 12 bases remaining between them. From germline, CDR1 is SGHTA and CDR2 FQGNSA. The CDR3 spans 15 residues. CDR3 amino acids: CASRAWLDSGNTIYF. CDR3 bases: TGTGCCAGCAGGGCTTGGTTGGACTCTGGAAACACCATATATTTT.

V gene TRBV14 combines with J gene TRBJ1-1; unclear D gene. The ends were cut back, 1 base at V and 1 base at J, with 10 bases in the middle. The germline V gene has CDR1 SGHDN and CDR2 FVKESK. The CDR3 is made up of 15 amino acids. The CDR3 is CASSQGPGTNTEAFF. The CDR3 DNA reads TGTGCCAGCAGCCAAGGACCAGGTACGAACACTGAAGCTTTCTTT.

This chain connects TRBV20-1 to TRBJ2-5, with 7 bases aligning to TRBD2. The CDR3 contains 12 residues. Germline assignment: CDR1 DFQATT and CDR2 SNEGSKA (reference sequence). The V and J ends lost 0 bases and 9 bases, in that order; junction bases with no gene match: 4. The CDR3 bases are TGCAGTGCTAGAGATGGGAGGGAACCCCAGTACTTC. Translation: CSARDGREPQYF.

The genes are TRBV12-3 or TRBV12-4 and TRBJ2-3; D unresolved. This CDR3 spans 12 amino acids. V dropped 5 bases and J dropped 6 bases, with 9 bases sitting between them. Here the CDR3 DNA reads TGTGCCAGCAGTATCTCGGCGGATACGCAGTATTTT. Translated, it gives CASSISADTQYF.

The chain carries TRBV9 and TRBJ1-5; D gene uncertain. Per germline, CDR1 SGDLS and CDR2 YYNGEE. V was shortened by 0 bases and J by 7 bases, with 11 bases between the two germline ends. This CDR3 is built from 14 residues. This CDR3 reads CASSVGGKDQPQHF. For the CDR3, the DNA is TGTGCCAGCAGCGTAGGAGGGAAGGACCAGCCCCAGCATTTT.

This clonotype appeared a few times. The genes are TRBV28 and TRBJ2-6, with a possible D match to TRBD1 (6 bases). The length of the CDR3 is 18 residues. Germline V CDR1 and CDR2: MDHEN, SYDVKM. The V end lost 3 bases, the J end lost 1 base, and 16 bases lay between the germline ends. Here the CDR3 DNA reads TGTGCCAGCAGTTTGTACAGGGCTTACCGATCTGGGGCCAACGTCCTGACTTTC. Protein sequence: CASSLYRAYRSGANVLTF.

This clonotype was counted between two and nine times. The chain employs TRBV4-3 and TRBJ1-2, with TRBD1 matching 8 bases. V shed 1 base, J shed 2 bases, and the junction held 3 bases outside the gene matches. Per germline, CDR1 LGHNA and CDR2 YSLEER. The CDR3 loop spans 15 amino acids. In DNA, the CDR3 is TGCGCCAGCAGCCAAGGGGACAGGCAAAACTATGGCTACACCTTC. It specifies CASSQGDRQNYGYTF.

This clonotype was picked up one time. The CDR3 DNA sequence: TGTGCCAGCAGCCACCCCGGGACAGTGGACCACAATGAGCAGTTCTTC. Translation gives CASSHPGTVDHNEQFF. The chain links TRBV7-3 to TRBJ2-1, with 7 bases that match TRBD1. V shed 5 bases and J 5 bases; nucleotides not matched to a gene: 12. Per germline, CDR1 SGHTA and CDR2 FQGTGA. The CDR3 runs 16 residues.